The sequence of this T cell receptor (beta chain) was determined in a study of cytomegalovirus exposure and HLA in healthy donors. A word on this clone: What it binds is not known.

This table comes from immunoSEQ multiplex PCR, and its TCRdb copy is limited to in-frame clones, with some not included. The sample carries 60,000 to 65,000 clones, 85% to 95% recorded once. The junction had 6 bases not matched to a gene; V was cut back by 1 base and J by 6 bases. The CDR3 is 14 residues long. Germline V gene data show CDR1 as SGHRS and CDR2 as YFSETQ. Whole-study results and caveats: Subsequent analysis revealed that first-cohort TCR clusters tended to co-occur in the 120 or so validation repertoires. The authors listed 150 or so TCR beta chains as cytomegalovirus-associated.

The TCR was taken from a woman between 18 and 30 years old in good health and CMV-seropositive. Sequenced input: PBMCs. The chain couples TRBV5-1 to TRBJ1-2; 7 nucleotides match TRBD1. The CDR3 sequence: CASSLNPQGDGYTF. In nucleotides, the CDR3 is TGCGCCAGCAGCTTGAACCCCCAGGGGGATGGCTACACCTTC.